This T cell receptor beta chain was sequenced in a study of OX40 agonist ivuxolimab in advanced cancers. Concerning this clone itself: Its specificity is unknown.

Notes on the study in general: In general, CD8+ T cells held more expanded clones than CD4+ did, on average.

The assay was immunoSEQ multiplex PCR, and TCRdb's table has in-frame clones only and misses some. The sample lists fewer than 85,000 clones; approximately 86% were seen once. The specimen was CD4+ or CD8+ T cells sorted from blood, collected in a trial of the OX40 agonist ivuxolimab. This receptor was obtained from an adult with an advanced solid tumor such as melanoma, head and neck, liver or kidney cancer.

The chain's CDR3 is CASSLANQPQHF. CDR3 bases: TGTGCCAGCAGCTTAGCAAATCAGCCCCAGCATTTT. The chain combines TRBV7-8 with TRBJ1-5, with D hard to call. The CDR3 runs to 12 residues. Trimming shortened V by 0 bases and J by 4 bases, and 1 base separated the two germline ends. The germline V gene encodes CDR1 SGHVS and CDR2 FQNEAQ.